These 23 T cell receptor beta chains were sequenced from one sample in a study of T-cell reconstitution after alpha-beta-depleted transplantation in children (dated by TCRdb to the mid-2010s). Libraries were built with PCR. The instrument was an Illumina HiSeq 2500. To normalize quantification of the TCRbeta repertoire, the TCR libraries were built with molecular barcoding that relied on unique molecular identifiers. The public reads were quality trimmed at Q25 with fastp and then assembled into clones with MiXCR by TCRdb, keeping productive beta chains. Entries that share a CDR3 protein sequence are merged under the most common genes and DNA. For this sample there are about 340,000 distinct CDR3 sequences; about a tenth appear just once. The ten largest clonotypes hold less than 2.5% of the sample. This specimen consisted of PBMCs from the stem cell graft donor, obtained from the stem cell graft. The receptors originated from a human donor who donated a stem cell graft to a child with acute lymphoblastic leukemia.

The chain is built from TRBV7-9 and TRBJ2-1; TRBD2 aligns across 8 bases. Germline CDR1 and CDR2: SEHNR and FQNEAQ (reference sequence). The J segment lost 8 bases and the V segment lost 5 bases, leaving 14 bases of the junction unmatched. This CDR3 is 16 amino acids long. The CDR3 is CASSKGFERENYEQFF. CDR3 in DNA: TGTGCCAGCAGCAAAGGCTTCGAGCGGGAGAACTATGAGCAGTTCTTC.

The V call is TRBV7-8, the J call TRBJ2-1; D tentatively fits TRBD1 or TRBD2 (5 bases each). Looked up from germline, CDR1 is SGHVS and CDR2 is FQNEAQ. The CDR3 runs to 16 residues. Between the trimmed V and J ends, which lost 6 bases and 5 bases, there was a span of 20 bases. The CDR3 reads CASSQPGPWKHNEQFF. CDR3 bases: TGTGCCAGCAGTCAACCGGGACCCTGGAAACACAATGAGCAGTTCTTC.

The chain employs TRBV12-3 or TRBV12-4 and TRBJ2-1; the D is unclear. Trimming took off 6 bases at V and 0 bases at J, with 18 bases between the two ends. The length of the CDR3 is 17 residues. The CDR3 DNA reads TGTGCCAGCAGGCTGGTAGTTGGTAGTCTCTCCTACAATGAGCAGTTCTTC. Translated: CASRLVVGSLSYNEQFF.

This clonotype was seen only a few times. The rearrangement links TRBV4-3 to TRBJ2-3; no definite D call. From germline, CDR1 is LGHNA and CDR2 YSLEER. The V end was cut by 0 bases, the J end by 14 bases, with 15 bases between. There are 13 residues in the CDR3. As DNA, the CDR3 is TGCGCCAGCAGCCAAGAACGGTGGAAGGCCCCGTATTTT. This translates into CASSQERWKAPYF.

V and J are TRBV7-9 and TRBJ1-4, with D perhaps matching TRBD1 (5 bases). CDR3 length: 14 residues. The germline V gene has CDR1 SEHNR and CDR2 FQNEAQ (reference sequence). V gave up 6 bases and J gave up 0 bases, with 8 bases separating them. CDR3 sequence (DNA): TGTGCCAGCAGAAAGACAGCAACTAATGAAAAACTGTTTTTT. It yields the protein CASRKTATNEKLFF.

This chain joins TRBV5-1 and TRBJ1-1; no definite D call. Germline assignment: CDR1 SGHRS and CDR2 YFSETQ. V dropped 4 bases and J dropped 4 bases, with 17 bases sitting between them. The CDR3 is made up of 15 amino acids. The CDR3 region is CASSLVVGAGTEAFF. For the CDR3, the DNA is TGCGCCAGCAGCCTGGTGGTGGGAGCCGGCACTGAAGCTTTCTTT.

The genes are TRBV3-1 and TRBJ1-5, with unresolved D. The CDR3 extends over 13 amino acids. The germline gives CDR1 LGHDT, CDR2 YNNKEL (reference sequence). The V and J ends lost 5 bases and 9 bases respectively, with 14 bases between them. CDR3 sequence (DNA): TGTGCCAGCAGCGCGGCAGCGGACGTGCCCCAGCATTTT. Translated: CASSAAADVPQHF.

This clonotype has only a few counts. At one of its ends the junction is not consistent with the germline gene, which may arise from a read error. This rearrangement joins TRBV7-7 to TRBJ2-1; TRBD2 agrees at 10 bases. This CDR3 is 15 amino acids long. Germline values: CDR1 SSHAT, CDR2 FNYEAQ (reference sequence). For the CDR3, the DNA is TGTGCTAGCAGCTTACAGCTAGCGGGAGTGGATGAGCAGTTCTTC. Protein sequence: CASSLQLAGVDEQFF.

This clonotype was seen only a few times. This sequence joins TRBV5-1 and TRBJ1-2; D is unclear. Germline CDR1 and CDR2: SGHRS and YFSETQ. The V and J ends lost 0 bases and 4 bases respectively, with 7 bases between them. This CDR3 region has 13 residues. The CDR3 loop is CASSLDPGYGYTF. The CDR3 DNA is TGCGCCAGCAGCTTGGATCCGGGCTATGGCTACACCTTC.

The chain combines TRBV12-3 or TRBV12-4 with TRBJ2-1; D may match TRBD1 or TRBD2 (6 bases each). The CDR3 consists of 15 residues. V lost 6 bases and J lost 5, with 17 bases in between. The CDR3 region is CASRGGFAGNNEQFF. The CDR3 region has the DNA TGTGCCAGCAGGGGGGGCTTCGCGGGCAACAATGAGCAGTTCTTC.

The V call is TRBV27, the J call TRBJ2-1; D is uncertain. Germline V gene data show CDR1 as MNHEY and CDR2 as SMNVEV (reference sequence). V was clipped by 4 bases and J by 9 bases, with 16 bases between them. CDR3 length equals 14 residues. The CDR3 DNA reads as TGTGCCAGCAGTTCACGGCAGGTGGCAAGTGAGCAGTTCTTC. As protein: CASSSRQVASEQFF.

This clonotype occurred a few times. The rearrangement links TRBV10-3 to TRBJ2-3, with D possibly TRBD1 on 6 matching bases. V lost 7 bases and J 2 bases, leaving 10 bases between the germline ends. CDR1 and CDR2 from the germline V gene are ENHRY and SYGVKD. The CDR3 loop spans 13 amino acids. The CDR3 DNA is TGTGCCATCACTCCAGGGGTCACAGATACGCAGTATTTT. It yields the protein CAITPGVTDTQYF.

V is TRBV12-3 or TRBV12-4 and J is TRBJ1-5; 7 bases line up with TRBD1. The junction had 8 bases not matched to a gene; V was cut back by 6 bases and J by 3 bases. The CDR3 has 15 residues. The CDR3 bases are TGTGCCAGCAGAGCTCAGGGGGAAGCCAATCAGCCCCAGCATTTT. The encoded protein is CASRAQGEANQPQHF.

This clonotype was seen many times. The chain uses TRBV12-3 or TRBV12-4 and TRBJ2-1; D gene unclear. V lost 0 bases, J lost 0 bases, and 12 bases lay in between. The CDR3 loop spans 17 amino acids. The CDR3 DNA reads as TGTGCCAGCAGTTTAGCAGTAGGGCCGGGCTCCTACAATGAGCAGTTCTTC. Its translation is CASSLAVGPGSYNEQFF.

This clonotype was picked up a small number of times. This chain uses TRBV4-3 with TRBJ2-7; D perhaps matches TRBD2 (5 bases). The length of the CDR3 is 15 residues. Trimming took 1 base from V and 4 from J, leaving 14 bases between them. The V gene's germline CDR1 is LGHNA and CDR2 YSLEER. CDR3 region: CASSQAHAGAYEQYF. As DNA, the CDR3 is TGCGCCAGCAGCCAAGCCCATGCGGGTGCGTACGAGCAGTACTTC.

This clonotype showed up many times. The chain employs TRBV12-3 or TRBV12-4 and TRBJ1-5; D might be TRBD1 (6 bases). Trimming cost V 6 bases and J 0 bases, with 12 bases left between them. The CDR3 runs 15 residues. The CDR3 DNA reads as TGTGCCAGCAGCCGGACAGATTATAGCAATCAGCCCCAGCATTTT. This translates into CASSRTDYSNQPQHF.

This clonotype was counted only a few times. The chain is built from TRBV28 and TRBJ1-6; TRBD1 might be the D (5 bases). Germline V CDR1 and CDR2: MDHEN, SYDVKM. There are 21 residues in the CDR3. V lost 2 bases, J lost 2 bases, and 25 bases lay in between. CDR3 protein: CASSLPPFGMGRETYNSPLHF. In DNA form, the CDR3 reads TGTGCCAGCAGTTTACCCCCATTTGGGATGGGCAGGGAGACCTATAATTCACCCCTCCACTTT.

This clonotype was counted a few times. This chain links TRBV7-9 with TRBJ2-2; 9 positions agree with TRBD1. The CDR3 length is 15 residues. After removal of 2 bases from V and 6 bases from J, the junction contained 4 bases not matched to a gene. In germline, CDR1 is SEHNR, CDR2 FQNEAQ (reference sequence). CDR3 protein: CASSLTRTGAGELFF. The CDR3, as DNA: TGTGCCAGCAGCTTAACCAGGACAGGGGCCGGGGAGCTGTTTTTT.

This clonotype has more than one count but fewer than ten. The genes are TRBV5-1 and TRBJ2-7; the match to TRBD1 covers 10 bases. V shed 3 bases and J 2 bases; nucleotides not matched to a gene: 14. This CDR3 is 18 amino acids long. Germline V lookup: CDR1 SGHRS, CDR2 YFSETQ. The CDR3 DNA reads TGCGCCAGCAGCTCCGGGACAGGGGCGCTCTTCGGCACCTACGAGCAGTACTTC. This codes for CASSSGTGALFGTYEQYF.

The table lists this clonotype with a few counts. V gene TRBV29-1 combines with J gene TRBJ1-1; D gene uncertain. Germline V gene sequence: CDR1 SQVTM, CDR2 ANQGSEA. This CDR3 has 15 residues. Trimming took 6 bases from V and 4 from J, leaving 21 bases between them. DNA for the CDR3: TGCAGCGTCCGCACTTCCACAGTGTTGGGCACTGAAGCTTTCTTT. Translated: CSVRTSTVLGTEAFF.

The table lists this clonotype with a few counts. This chain connects TRBV29-1 to TRBJ1-1; D possibly corresponds to TRBD1 (5 bases). Germline CDR1 reads SQVTM; CDR2 reads ANQGSEA. The CDR3 spans 13 residues. V lost 8 bases and J 5 bases, leaving 18 bases between the germline ends. The DNA for the CDR3 is TGCAGCACCGGGACGGGGAGCTGGACTGAAGCTTTCTTT. Translation gives CSTGTGSWTEAFF.

This clonotype was seen only a few times. J is TRBJ2-1 and V is TRBV7-9; no clear D gene. This CDR3 comprises 14 residues. Germline V gene sequence: CDR1 SEHNR, CDR2 FQNEAQ (reference sequence). V lost 2 bases, J lost 9 bases, and 14 bases lay in between. CDR3 protein: CASSLSSLRSEQFF. CDR3 sequence (DNA): TGTGCCAGCAGCTTAAGTAGCCTGAGGAGTGAGCAGTTCTTC.

The rearrangement uses TRBV7-2 and TRBJ2-2; no clear D gene. The CDR3 covers 14 residues. Germline assignment: CDR1 SGHTA and CDR2 FQGNSA. Trimming took off 4 bases at V and 6 bases at J, with 12 bases between the two ends. CDR3 DNA: TGTGCCAGCAGCTCCTTTGTCGGTCCCGGGGAGCTGTTTTTT. Its translation: CASSSFVGPGELFF.